This T cell receptor beta chain was sequenced in a study of shared clonotypes between healthy human individuals (dated by TCRdb to about 2020). Background on the whole study: The cohort comprised a couple of women and a few men aged 18 to 49 years. Libraries were prepared and TCR repertoires were sequenced by different laboratories using diverse techniques, in order to increase sequencing depth and limit assay-specific biases. Blood TCR repertoires of four to six healthy adults were deeply sequenced to estimate repertoire size and the extent of clonotype sharing between individuals. Leukapheresis yielded between about 0.94 and 10 billion PBMCs per donor. Per donor, three plates each were used for CD4 naive and CD4 memory, two for CD8 naive, and one for CD8 memory. On the study overall, not on this receptor specifically: Based on pairwise subsampling, the degree of clonotype sharing among donors was expected to be affected by sequencing depth. When a few donors were compared, the shared fraction of clonotypes was roughly 4.8% for naive CD4, 3.5% for naive CD8, 2% to 2.5% for memory CD4, and less than 0.45% for memory CD8. Sampling was restricted to blood, and TCR repertoires in tissues likely differ from the TCR repertoires found in blood. Incomplete sequencing was indicated by rarefaction of sorted-subset datasets, despite the large sequencing depth. Higher generation probabilities were observed for clonotypes shared by all four sorted-subset donors than for non-shared clonotypes. Because the study included a small number of donors, the genetic and exposure-history diversity represented was limited. Naive subsets generally had larger estimated clonotype richness than memory subsets.

Using the deep immunoSEQ assay, TCR CDR3 regions were amplified from genomic DNA by multiplex PCR. For each cell subset, the extracted genomic DNA was distributed evenly across all wells of several immunoSEQ 96-well plates, and each plate served as one replicate. For sorted subsets, 200 to 250 ng genomic DNA, equal to about 30,000 T cell genomes, was loaded into each replicate PCR. The purified libraries were quantified using a Qubit 3.0 fluorometer, sized with a Bioanalyzer 2100, and then quantified again using the KAPA Library Quantification kit. Every immunoSEQ 96-well plate was sequenced on a separate single-read 150-cycle Illumina NextSeq 550 flow cell. Per the source publication's procedure: Because the immunoSEQ output included only junctional sequences and no quality scores, the filtering could not be the same as the filtering used for full-length reads. To assign V/J genes and CDR3, sequences were annotated against IMGT germline references using PyIR, a Python wrapper for IgBLAST v1.9. Any read was removed if the V/J assignment was weak (E-value above 1e-6), the CDR3 was missing, or the read contained stop codons, out-of-frame junctions, or ambiguous translated residues. V3J clonotypes were defined by identical inferred V gene, J gene, and CDR3 amino acid sequence. Percentage overlap between repertoires was computed as shared unique clonotypes divided by the size of the smaller repertoire. RTK rarefaction, the Chao1 estimator, and Recon v2.1 estimates of unobserved clonotypes were used to assess repertoire richness. Generation probabilities were computed with OLGA for all TCRbeta clonotypes obtained by the gDNA method from a handful of donors. TCRdb took this table from immuneACCESS and kept in-frame rearrangements with V and J called. Such tables lack part of the clones; where checked against another copy, unresolved V genes explain under half of the gap, and the rest is unexplained. That table furnishes V, J and clone size, whereas the DNA furnished D and trimming. The sample records 2 million to 2.5 million clones, approximately 96% of which are singletons. Approximately 0.13% of the sample is held by the ten biggest clonotypes.

The donors were healthy, HIV-negative adults with no recently reported acute infections or vaccinations. Every donor was a Caucasian adult residing in Nashville, Tennessee, USA. CD4+ T cells were enriched by magnetic negative selection, after which naive cells were positively selected on CD45RA and the negative fraction was taken as the memory subset. Blood was collected by leukapheresis, and PBMCs were isolated by Ficoll-Histopaque density gradient centrifugation and then cryopreserved in liquid nitrogen vapor phase. Analytical flow cytometry was used to check the purity and quantity of every magnetically sorted T cell population. Each sorted fraction had its genomic DNA isolated and then quantified by UV absorbance on a Nanodrop 2000c. Turning to this clone: Its target antigen remains unknown. The record has no base qualities; no much larger clone is one base away.

The sequencing input was naive CD4+ T cells sorted from blood. Taken with the paper, the label for cell subset or site translates to: CD45RA+ positively selected. This TCR came from a man younger than 35 in good health.

The CDR3 has the sequence CASTWGETQYF. The DNA is as follows: TGTGCCAGCACTTGGGGGGAGACCCAGTACTTC. The chain is encoded by TRBV2 joined to TRBJ2-5; the D call is possibly TRBD1 or TRBD2, each sharing 5 bases. V drops 7 bases and J drops 5 bases, leaving 8 bases in between. From cysteine to phenylalanine, the CDR3 is 11 amino acids long. The CDR3 DNA has 33 bases and is translated from base 1. In the germline V gene, CDR1 corresponds to SNHLY and CDR2 to FYNNEI. With all but the CDR3 taken from the reference TRBV2 and TRBJ2-5 genes, the full variable domain is: EPEVTQTPSHQVTQMGQEVILRCVPISNHLYFYWYRQILGQKVEFLVSFYNNEISEKSEIFDDQFSVERPDGSNFTLKIRSTKLEDSAMYFCASTWGETQYFGPGTRLLVL.